This T cell receptor beta chain is from a study of a mutant IDH1 vaccine in newly diagnosed glioma. Time point noted: week 5, during vaccination. With topical imiquimod, each dose of the vaccine consisted of 300 ug of mutant IDH1 20-mer peptide. Comments on this clone: Its antigen is unidentified.

Assay used: immunoSEQ multiplex PCR; TCRdb lists only in-frame clones, some missing. The data hold 30,000 to 40,000 clones, with over 50% observed a single time. The receptor was isolated from a young woman with glioma. This sample comprised PBMCs, obtained from a glioma patient whose treatment included an IDH1 peptide vaccine.

The CDR3 sequence: CASSQGRSSTDTQYF. In nucleotides, the CDR3 is TGTGCCAGCAGCCAGGGACGGTCTAGCACAGATACGCAGTATTTT. V is TRBV11-1 and J is TRBJ2-3; D is perhaps TRBD1 or TRBD2 (5 bases each). V lost 5 bases and J lost 0, with 12 bases in between. Germline loops: CDR1 SGHAT, CDR2 FQDESV (reference sequence). The CDR3 sequence is 15 residues long.